Presented here are 9 T cell receptor beta chains from one specimen sequenced in a study of T cell responses to AZD1222 COVID-19 vaccine. The table came from immunoSEQ multiplex PCR; TCRdb's copy has only in-frame clones and leaves some out. Of about 170,000 clones listed, over 85% are singletons. The sequencing used peripheral blood, collected on day 0 of AZD1222 vaccination. These receptors were obtained from an adult in good health.

In the case of this clone: A read error may account for a junction end that differs from germline. The chain carries TRBV18 and TRBJ1-5; unclear D gene. CDR1 and CDR2 from the germline V gene are KGHSH and LQKENI. There are 14 residues in the CDR3. CDR3 loop: CASSPQGSDQPQHF. CDR3 nucleotide sequence: TGTGCCAGCTCACCACAGGGTAGCGATCAGCCCCAGCATTTT.

J is TRBJ2-7 and V is TRBV2; 11 positions match TRBD2. The CDR3 has 13 amino acids. The germline V gene has CDR1 SNHLY and CDR2 FYNNEI. V was clipped by 8 bases and J by 5 bases; unmatched bases: 5. The CDR3 here is CASFSGRADEQYF. The CDR3 DNA reads TGTGCCAGCTTTAGCGGGAGGGCCGACGAGCAGTACTTC.

This chain uses TRBV5-5 with TRBJ1-1; the D gene is possibly TRBD1 (6 bases). The ends were cut back, 3 bases at V and 0 bases at J, with 12 bases in the middle. CDR3 length equals 15 residues. The germline V gene has CDR1 SGHKS and CDR2 YYEKEE (reference sequence). Written as DNA, the CDR3 is TGTGCCAGCAGCTCCCAACAGGGTTTGAACACTGAAGCTTTCTTT. Protein sequence: CASSSQQGLNTEAFF.

The chain has TRBV7-2 and TRBJ2-7, with D tentatively TRBD1 (7 bases). The CDR3 consists of 14 residues. The germline gives CDR1 SGHTA, CDR2 FQGNSA. V was clipped by 4 bases and J by 3 bases, with 13 bases between them. The CDR3 DNA reads TGTGCCAGCAGCTACCGACAGGGAGGCTACGAGCAGTACTTC. Translating gives CASSYRQGGYEQYF. The complete variable domain, with remaining parts taken from reference TRBV7-2 and TRBJ2-7, reads GAGVSQSPSNKVTEKGKDVELRCDPISGHTALYWYRQSLGQGLEFLIYFQGNSAPDKSGLPSDRFSAERTGGSVSTLTIQRTQQEDSAVYLCASSYRQGGYEQYFGPGTRLTVT.

J is TRBJ2-4 and V is TRBV11-2; the D gene is possibly TRBD2 (5 bases). The CDR3 totals 14 residues. Per the germline V gene, CDR1 is SGHAT and CDR2 is FQNNGV. Between the trimmed V and J ends, which lost 1 base and 4 bases, there was a span of 8 bases. CDR3 loop: CASSLVPGKNIQYF. The CDR3 DNA reads as TGTGCCAGCAGCTTAGTGCCGGGAAAAAACATTCAGTACTTC.

The sample holds a few counts of this clone. The rearrangement joins TRBV18 to TRBJ2-7; D remains unclear. CDR1 and CDR2 from the germline V gene are KGHSH and LQKENI. The ends were cut back, 2 bases at V and 4 bases at J, with 15 bases in the middle. The CDR3 consists of 15 residues. In DNA, the CDR3 is TGTGCCAGCTCACCAATATCGACGCCGACATACGAGCAGTACTTC. It encodes CASSPISTPTYEQYF.

The V and J genes are TRBV10-1 and TRBJ1-1; the D is unclear. This CDR3 has 13 amino acids. With 6 bases removed from V and 0 bases from J, the gap between germline ends came to 8 bases. CDR1 is WNHNN and CDR2 is SYGVQD in the germline V gene (reference sequence). The CDR3 protein is CASSPTLNTEAFF. CDR3 DNA: TGCGCCAGCAGCCCGACATTGAACACTGAAGCTTTCTTT.

The V call is TRBV20-1, the J call TRBJ2-3; TRBD2 matches at 7 bases. Germline lookup yields CDR1 DFQATT and CDR2 SNEGSKA (reference sequence). J gave up 4 bases and V 3 bases, and 7 bases lay outside the gene matches. The CDR3 contains 14 residues. CDR3 sequence (DNA): TGCAGTGCTAGTTTGGCGGGAGTGCCAGATACGCAGTATTTT. Translating gives CSASLAGVPDTQYF.

This sequence joins TRBV29-1 and TRBJ2-3, with D maybe TRBD2 (5 bases). Germline V gene lookup returns CDR1 SQVTM and CDR2 ANQGSEA. Trimming removed 5 bases from V and 2 bases from J, with 20 bases in between. This CDR3 region has 16 residues. CDR3: CSVSGRIGEYTDTQYF. The CDR3 coding sequence is TGCAGCGTTAGTGGCCGAATCGGGGAATACACAGATACGCAGTATTTT.